This T cell receptor beta chain was obtained from a study of T cell responses to AZD1222 COVID-19 vaccine. Study observations and caveats: Donors in the cohort were predominantly white British and more often female, and clonal diversity was possibly underestimated.

About this clone itself: The antigen remains undetermined.

The CDR3 covers 14 residues. The ends lost 7 bases at V and 4 bases at J; junction bases unmatched: 12. The V gene's germline CDR1 is SQVTM and CDR2 ANQGSEA. TCRdb's table, derived via immunoSEQ multiplex PCR, lists solely in-frame clones and lacks some. The sample yields around 160,000 clones, 94% seen once. Specimen: peripheral blood, collected on day 0 of AZD1222 vaccination. The receptor comes from an adult in good health. The rearrangement links TRBV29-1 to TRBJ2-7, with 8 bases fitting TRBD1. The chain's CDR3 is CSAEGTGSRYEQYF. As DNA, the CDR3 is TGCAGCGCTGAGGGGACAGGTTCTCGGTACGAGCAGTACTTC.